This T cell receptor (beta chain) was captured in a study of blood T cell repertoires in COVID-19. Study-wide context: Collection of acute and convalescent COVID-19 samples took place in the United States, Italy and Spain.

TCRdb's copy holds only in-frame clones and misses some; the assay was immunoSEQ multiplex PCR. The repertoire holds approximately 40,000 clones, with more than 90% as singletons. The V gene end was trimmed by 5 bases and the J gene end by 10 bases; junction bases not matched to a gene: 5. The CDR3 spans 14 residues. The germline V gene has CDR1 SGHAT and CDR2 FQNNGV. The material sequenced was peripheral blood. The sequence was obtained from an elderly woman with acute or convalescent COVID-19. The chain carries TRBV11-2 and TRBJ2-1; 13 bases align to TRBD2. This CDR3 reads CASSRTSGGSEQFF. The CDR3 nucleotides are TGTGCCAGCAGCCGGACTAGCGGGGGTTCCGAGCAGTTCTTC.